The 12 T cell receptor beta chains below were found in one sample sequenced in a study of shared clonotypes between healthy human individuals. This table comes from immunoSEQ multiplex PCR, and its TCRdb copy is limited to in-frame clones, with some not included. The data hold about 1.1 million clones, with about four fifths observed a single time. Material: memory CD4+ T cells from PBMCs. The subset here: CD45RA-negative fraction. These receptors all stem from a man aged 18 to 29 in good health. Some clones in this sample may be carry-over from other donors' samples.

This chain uses TRBV7-9 with TRBJ1-4; 8 bases match TRBD1. The CDR3 has 14 amino acids. The germline V gene has CDR1 SEHNR and CDR2 FQNEAQ (reference sequence). With 5 bases clipped from V and 7 bases from J, the junction kept 6 bases outside the gene matches. The CDR3 nucleotides are TGTGCCAGCAGCGGAGACAGGGGAGCTGAAAAACTGTTTTTT. It is translated as CASSGDRGAEKLFF.

V usage is TRBV25-1 and J usage is TRBJ2-1; 9 bases agree with TRBD1. CDR1 and CDR2 (germline): MGHDK, SYGVNS. The CDR3 runs 16 residues. Losses at the gene ends were 6 bases for V and 6 bases for J; bases not matched to a gene: 12. The CDR3 region is CASRGVTGGELNEQFF. The DNA of the CDR3 is TGTGCCAGCAGGGGCGTCACAGGGGGCGAACTCAATGAGCAGTTCTTC. Together with reference TRBV25-1 and TRBJ2-1, the CDR3 gives the full variable domain: EADIYQTPRYLVIGTGKKITLECSQTMGHDKMYWYQQDPGMELHLIHYSYGVNSTEKGDLSSESTVSRIRTEHFPLTLESARPSHTSQYLCASRGVTGGELNEQFFGPGTRLTVL.

This chain uses TRBV25-1 with TRBJ1-2; 10 nucleotides match TRBD1. J was trimmed by 4 bases and V by 5 bases; bases with no gene match: 4. The CDR3 consists of 14 residues. Per the germline V gene, CDR1 is MGHDK and CDR2 is SYGVNS. The CDR3 here is CASSRTGGIYGYTF. Here the CDR3 DNA reads TGTGCCAGCAGTCGGACAGGGGGTATCTATGGCTACACCTTC.

This chain uses TRBV5-1 with TRBJ2-7, with D unresolved. Germline V gene lookup returns CDR1 SGHRS and CDR2 YFSETQ. The CDR3 is 13 amino acids. V was trimmed by 4 bases and J by 6 bases, leaving 14 bases between them. This chain's CDR3 is CASSADNFGEQYF. DNA of the CDR3: TGCGCCAGCAGCGCCGACAATTTCGGCGAGCAGTACTTC.

The chain carries TRBV6-6 and TRBJ1-5; D gene unclear. Trimming shortened V by 5 bases and J by 0 bases, and 11 bases separated the two germline ends. Germline V gene data show CDR1 as MNHNY and CDR2 as SVGAGI (reference sequence). This CDR3 region has 15 residues. The DNA for the CDR3 is TGTGCCAGCAGTAGAGAAGGGCCTAGCAATCAGCCCCAGCATTTT. Translating gives CASSREGPSNQPQHF.

Remarks on this clone: A much larger clone is a single base away; this may be a read error. DNA of the CDR3: TGTGCCAGCAGCTTAGTCGGGGGTAACTCCTACGAGCAGTACTTC. Translated: CASSLVGGNSYEQYF. The chain recombines TRBV7-8 with TRBJ2-7, with D tentatively TRBD2 (6 bases). The germline V gene encodes CDR1 SGHVS and CDR2 FQNEAQ. The CDR3 has 15 residues. Trimming took 1 base from V and 0 from J, leaving 10 bases between them.

As for this clone: Other DNA sequences from this sample encode an identical CDR3 as well. The chain couples TRBV5-1 to TRBJ2-5; no firm D call. Germline lookup yields CDR1 SGHRS and CDR2 YFSETQ. CDR3 length: 11 residues. The ends were cut back, 2 bases at V and 4 bases at J, with 3 bases in the middle. CDR3 region: CASSFLETQYF. The CDR3 nucleotides are TGCGCCAGCAGCTTTCTAGAGACCCAGTACTTC.

The J gene is TRBJ2-7, the V gene TRBV4-1, with D uncertain. This CDR3 region has 15 residues. From germline, CDR1 is MGHRA and CDR2 YSYEKL. V was cut by 4 bases and J by 2 bases, with 15 bases left in between. The CDR3 here is CASSPRPSDPYEQYF. DNA of the CDR3: TGCGCCAGCAGCCCTCGCCCCAGCGACCCCTACGAGCAGTACTTC.

As concerns this clone: This CDR3 is also generated by other DNA sequences in the sample. The chain joins TRBV9 to TRBJ2-7; 9 bases align to TRBD1. Germline V gene data show CDR1 as SGDLS and CDR2 as YYNGEE. V was clipped by 3 bases and J by 2 bases; unmatched bases: 3. The CDR3 has 14 amino acids. CDR3 DNA: TGTGCCAGCAGCGCGGGACAGGGTACCTACGAGCAGTACTTC. As protein: CASSAGQGTYEQYF.

This clone was found a few times. The chain has TRBV5-1 and TRBJ2-3; the D gene could be TRBD1 or TRBD2 (5 bases each). With 0 bases removed from V and 4 bases from J, the gap between germline ends came to 9 bases. The length of the CDR3 is 14 residues. Germline CDR1 is SGHRS and CDR2 is YFSETQ. The CDR3 spells CASSLGVGADTQYF. CDR3 coding DNA: TGCGCCAGCAGCTTGGGAGTGGGGGCAGATACGCAGTATTTT.

This chain joins TRBV9 and TRBJ1-3; unclear D gene. Germline V lookup: CDR1 SGDLS, CDR2 YYNGEE. This CDR3 comprises 14 residues. V lost 0 bases, J lost 4 bases, and 8 bases lay in between. The DNA for the CDR3 is TGTGCCAGCAGCGTAGCTGATCACGGAAACACCATATATTTT. Protein sequence: CASSVADHGNTIYF.

This rearrangement joins TRBV30 to TRBJ2-1; 11 nucleotides agree with TRBD2. V lost 4 bases to trimming and J lost 6 bases; unmatched junction nucleotides: 8. The CDR3 length is 15 residues. The germline gives CDR1 GTSNPN, CDR2 SVGIG (reference sequence). The CDR3 spells CAWTLAGGNGNEQFF. In DNA form, the CDR3 reads TGTGCCTGGACCTTAGCGGGAGGGAATGGCAATGAGCAGTTCTTC.